A single sample is the source of the 28 T cell receptor beta chains below, sequenced in a study of T cell repertoires in cytomegalovirus infection. Their specific antigens are unknown. TCRdb analysed the reads with MiXCR anew, one entry per CDR3 protein. The sample lists roughly 90,000 distinct CDR3 sequences; 25% to 30% were seen once. Source: CD8+ T cells from cultured PBMCs, taken from culture after CMV antigen stimulation. The receptors shown here come from a human donor in good health (CMV status not recorded). Some clones in this sample may be carry-over from other donors' samples.

This clonotype was counted only a few times. The chain recombines TRBV5-1 with TRBJ1-1, with a weak D call TRBD1 (6 bases). This CDR3 is 15 amino acids long. Trimming stripped 3 bases from V and 1 base from J, with 13 bases between. CDR1 and CDR2 (germline): SGHRS, YFSETQ. The CDR3 DNA is TGCGCCAGCAGCTCGGGGGGGGGGCGGAACACTGAAGCTTTCTTT. Translation gives CASSSGGGRNTEAFF.

Only one count was recorded for this clonotype. A read error is possible here, since a much larger clone lies one base away. The CDR3 is CSARTGTGAQETQYF. CDR3 in DNA: TGCAGTGCTAGAACCGGGACAGGGGCGCAAGAGACCCAGTACTTC. The chain links TRBV20-1 to TRBJ2-5, with 10 positions matching TRBD1. J lost 2 bases, V lost 2 bases, and 5 bases had no gene match. The germline V gene has CDR1 DFQATT and CDR2 SNEGSKA (reference sequence). The CDR3 length is 15 residues.

This clonotype was detected only a few times. This rearrangement joins TRBV6-1 to TRBJ1-1; possible D gene TRBD1, 5 bases. Germline V gene data show CDR1 as MNHNS and CDR2 as SASEGT. The CDR3 contains 15 residues. V was pared by 2 bases and J by 1 base, with 11 bases between. CDR3 sequence: CASSESRVGNTEAFF. The CDR3 DNA follows: TGTGCCAGCAGTGAAAGCAGGGTGGGGAACACTGAAGCTTTCTTT.

The rearrangement uses TRBV5-4 and TRBJ1-1, with TRBD1 as a possible D gene (5 bases). Germline loops: CDR1 SGHNT, CDR2 YYREEE (reference sequence). The germline V and J ends were trimmed by 0 bases and 3 bases, with 18 bases remaining between them. CDR3 length equals 17 residues. The CDR3 reads CASSLDGGVGSDTEAFF. The CDR3, as DNA: TGTGCCAGCAGCTTGGATGGAGGGGTGGGTTCGGACACTGAAGCTTTCTTT. The full variable domain, rest sourced from reference TRBV5-4 and TRBJ1-1, is ETGVTQSPTHLIKTRGQQVTLRCSSQSGHNTVSWYQQALGQGPQFIFQYYREEENGRGNFPPRFSGLQFPNYSSELNVNALELDDSALYLCASSLDGGVGSDTEAFFGQGTRLTVV.

This clonotype has a single count. The CDR3 loop reads CASSLIDRDRDQPQHF. The CDR3 DNA reads as TGTGCCAGCAGTCTGATCGACAGGGATCGGGATCAGCCCCAGCATTTT. The rearrangement links TRBV12-3 or TRBV12-4 to TRBJ1-5, with TRBD1 identical over 7 bases. CDR3 length equals 16 residues. The ends lost 5 bases at V and 5 bases at J; junction bases unmatched: 12.

The chain recombines TRBV7-2 with TRBJ1-4, with D hard to call. This CDR3 has 11 amino acids. Germline CDR1 reads SGHTA; CDR2 reads FQGNSA. Trimming removed 3 bases at V and 13 bases at J, with 9 bases between. CDR3 residues: CASSFEVRLFF. CDR3 nucleotide sequence: TGTGCCAGCAGCTTCGAAGTGAGACTGTTTTTT.

The CDR3 sequence is CSARVSAVSWGYTF. For the CDR3, the DNA is TGCAGTGCTAGAGTTTCGGCAGTCTCGTGGGGCTACACCTTC. V usage is TRBV20-1 and J usage is TRBJ1-2; D is unresolved. This CDR3 is built from 14 residues. V was shortened by 1 base and J by 8 bases, with 17 bases between the two germline ends. CDR1 and CDR2 from the germline V gene are DFQATT and SNEGSKA (reference sequence).

This chain joins TRBV5-6 and TRBJ2-3; 8 nucleotides align to TRBD2. The V and J ends lost 4 bases and 2 bases, in that order; junction bases with no gene match: 3. CDR1 is SGHDT, CDR2 YYEEEE, per germline. CDR3 length: 14 amino acids. The CDR3 DNA follows: TGTGCCAGCAGCGTTAGCGGGAACACAGATACGCAGTATTTT. Protein product: CASSVSGNTDTQYF.

This clonotype occurred once. The V and J genes are TRBV7-8 and TRBJ2-3; 9 bases align to TRBD1. CDR1 and CDR2 from the germline V gene are SGHVS and FQNEAQ. With V trimmed by 4 bases and J by 2 bases, 10 bases remained unmatched. The CDR3 covers 17 residues. In DNA form, the CDR3 reads TGTGCCAGCAGCTGGTACCGGGACAGGGACTTCACAGATACGCAGTATTTT. It translates to CASSWYRDRDFTDTQYF.

V and J are TRBV6-6 and TRBJ1-2; a possible D gene is TRBD1 (5 bases). CDR3 length equals 14 residues. The V gene's germline CDR1 is MNHNY and CDR2 SVGAGI (reference sequence). The V end was cut by 4 bases, the J end by 4 bases, with 13 bases between. CDR3 bases: TGTGCCAGCAGTTCAACAGGAAGCCTCTATGGCTACACCTTC. It specifies CASSSTGSLYGYTF.

This clonotype came up once. The V and J genes are TRBV3-1 and TRBJ1-1, with 7 bases fitting TRBD1. CDR3 size: 15 residues. The ends lost 0 bases at V and 7 bases at J; junction bases unmatched: 8. From germline, CDR1 is LGHDT and CDR2 YNNKEL (reference sequence). The chain's CDR3 is CASSQEVDRVDEAFF. CDR3 sequence (DNA): TGTGCCAGCAGCCAAGAGGTCGACAGGGTAGATGAAGCTTTCTTT.

In its sample, this clonotype was seen a few times. The rearrangement links TRBV27 to TRBJ1-4, with 8 bases fitting TRBD1. Losses at the gene ends were 2 bases for V and 6 bases for J; bases not matched to a gene: 2. The CDR3 totals 14 residues. The V gene's germline CDR1 is MNHEY and CDR2 SMNVEV (reference sequence). The chain's CDR3 is CASSLTGGDEKLFF. CDR3 sequence (DNA): TGTGCCAGCAGTTTAACAGGGGGTGATGAAAAACTGTTTTTT.

V usage is TRBV5-1 and J usage is TRBJ2-3; a possible D gene is TRBD1 (5 bases). CDR1 is SGHRS and CDR2 is YFSETQ in the germline V gene. Trimming left V 4 bases short and J 7 bases short, with 10 bases between. The CDR3 runs 12 residues. The CDR3 region is CASSVDSYTQYF. CDR3 nucleotides: TGCGCCAGCAGCGTCGACAGTTATACGCAGTATTTT.

The chain carries TRBV7-6 and TRBJ2-1; D uncertain. The CDR3 extends over 14 amino acids. V lost 1 base, J lost 4 bases, and 8 bases lay in between. Germline V gene lookup returns CDR1 SGHVS and CDR2 FNYEAQ. CDR3 sequence reads: CASSLGPAYNEQFF. The CDR3 DNA reads TGTGCCAGCAGCTTAGGTCCGGCTTACAATGAGCAGTTCTTC.

The chain carries TRBV12-3 or TRBV12-4 and TRBJ1-1, with 10 bases identical to TRBD1. With V trimmed by 7 bases and J by 4 bases, 3 bases remained unmatched. This CDR3 contains 13 residues. CDR3 coding DNA: TGTGCCAGCACCAGACAGGGGGCCACTGAAGCTTTCTTT. Encoded protein: CASTRQGATEAFF.

This clonotype was counted between two and nine times. The chain uses TRBV28 and TRBJ1-1; maybe TRBD1 (6 bases). CDR3 length: 14 residues. V lost 6 bases and J lost 6, with 17 bases in between. Germline values: CDR1 MDHEN, CDR2 SYDVKM. The CDR3 coding sequence is TGTGCCAGCAGAGAAACTACAGGGTTCCCTGAAGCTTTCTTT. The encoded protein is CASRETTGFPEAFF.

The chain joins TRBV7-6 to TRBJ1-1; 9 nucleotides agree with TRBD1. The CDR3 runs 14 residues. J lost 4 bases, V lost 5 bases, and 5 bases had no gene match. CDR1 SGHVS and CDR2 FNYEAQ come from the germline V gene. Here the CDR3 reads CASSRDRGITEAFF. The CDR3 DNA sequence: TGTGCCAGCAGCCGAGACAGGGGGATCACTGAAGCTTTCTTT.

This clonotype was picked up a small number of times. V gene TRBV4-1 combines with J gene TRBJ2-7, with D hard to call. V lost 0 bases and J 4 bases, leaving 10 bases between the germline ends. This CDR3 comprises 14 residues. Germline loops: CDR1 MGHRA, CDR2 YSYEKL. CDR3 residues: CASSQEVLGYEQYF. In DNA form, the CDR3 reads TGCGCCAGCAGCCAAGAGGTTCTGGGATACGAGCAGTACTTC.

This clonotype was recorded at least ten times. This chain uses TRBV18 with TRBJ2-2; no firm D call. This CDR3 region has 13 residues. CDR1 KGHSH and CDR2 LQKENI come from the germline V gene. The V and J ends lost 1 base and 9 bases respectively, with 9 bases between them. The CDR3 DNA reads TGTGCCAGCTCACCACTCAGGAATCGGGAGCTGTTTTTT. Its protein product is CASSPLRNRELFF.

The chain recombines TRBV27 with TRBJ2-1, with TRBD1 matching over 8 bases. This CDR3 has 16 amino acids. V lost 6 bases to trimming and J lost 6 bases; unmatched junction nucleotides: 13. Germline V lookup: CDR1 MNHEY, CDR2 SMNVEV (reference sequence). The CDR3 reads CASSPRGQVLANEQFF. The DNA of the CDR3 is TGTGCCAGCAGCCCAAGGGGACAGGTATTGGCCAATGAGCAGTTCTTC.

This clonotype was picked up many times. This chain links TRBV7-6 with TRBJ2-1; either TRBD1 or TRBD2 may supply D (5 bases each). The CDR3 is 14 amino acids. V was clipped by 3 bases and J by 4 bases, with 10 bases between them. CDR1 and CDR2 from the germline V gene are SGHVS and FNYEAQ. The CDR3 DNA follows: TGTGCCAGCAGCTTTGGGACGGGGTACAATGAGCAGTTCTTC. Its translation: CASSFGTGYNEQFF.

This clonotype showed up just once. The chain is built from TRBV11-1 and TRBJ2-7; unclear D gene. This CDR3 region has 14 residues. Germline-derived CDR1 and CDR2 are SGHAT and FQDESV (reference sequence). V was shortened by 3 bases and J by 7 bases, with 16 bases between the two germline ends. CDR3 in amino acids: CASSFMDPSREQYF. CDR3 sequence (DNA): TGTGCCAGCAGCTTCATGGATCCCTCTCGGGAGCAGTACTTC.

On this clonotype: This may come from a read error, since a much larger clone is one base off. The chain combines TRBV2 with TRBJ1-2, with a tentative D call TRBD1 (6 bases). The length of the CDR3 is 14 residues. CDR1 is SNHLY and CDR2 is FYNNEI in the germline V gene. Trimming stripped 0 bases from V and 4 bases from J, with 9 bases between. As DNA, the CDR3 is TGTGCCAGCAGTGAAGCGGGGGACATCTATGGCTACACCTTC. It yields the protein CASSEAGDIYGYTF.

The V call is TRBV7-8, the J call TRBJ2-3, with D possibly matching TRBD2 (6 bases). The V end lost 5 bases, the J end lost 1 base, and 10 bases lay between the germline ends. The germline gives CDR1 SGHVS, CDR2 FQNEAQ. The CDR3 totals 14 residues. In DNA form, the CDR3 reads TGTGCCAGCAGCGTCAGGGAGGGCACAGATACGCAGTATTTT. Amino acids: CASSVREGTDTQYF.

This clonotype occurred a few times. This chain connects TRBV12-5 to TRBJ1-1; 7 bases match TRBD1. There are 15 residues in the CDR3. V was clipped by 0 bases and J by 3 bases; unmatched bases: 4. Per germline, CDR1 LGHNT and CDR2 FRNRAP. CDR3 loop: CASGLVTGQDTEAFF. The CDR3 region has the DNA TGTGCTAGTGGTTTGGTGACAGGGCAAGACACTGAAGCTTTCTTT.

The chain carries TRBV19 and TRBJ1-5; D gene unclear. Per the germline V gene, CDR1 is LNHDA and CDR2 is SQIVND (reference sequence). The CDR3 is 13 amino acids. V gave up 5 bases and J gave up 5 bases, with 10 bases separating them. CDR3 DNA: TGTGCCAGTAGTGGACGTATTGATCAGCCCCAGCATTTT. It is translated as CASSGRIDQPQHF.

A few counts support this clonotype. This chain links TRBV27 with TRBJ2-3; D not certain. Germline V gene sequence: CDR1 MNHEY, CDR2 SMNVEV (reference sequence). V was cut by 6 bases and J by 6 bases, with 13 bases left in between. The CDR3 has 13 amino acids. The CDR3: CASSPNNLDTQYF. For the CDR3, the DNA is TGTGCCAGCAGCCCGAACAACCTTGATACGCAGTATTTT.

This clonotype occurred many times. This chain uses TRBV7-9 with TRBJ1-2; possible D gene TRBD1, 5 bases. Germline CDR1 reads SEHNR; CDR2 reads FQNEAQ (reference sequence). The CDR3 length is 12 residues. Trimming removed 2 bases from V and 6 bases from J, with 7 bases in between. This CDR3 is CASSLTGDGYTF. CDR3 coding DNA: TGTGCCAGCAGCTTAACGGGGGATGGCTACACCTTC.